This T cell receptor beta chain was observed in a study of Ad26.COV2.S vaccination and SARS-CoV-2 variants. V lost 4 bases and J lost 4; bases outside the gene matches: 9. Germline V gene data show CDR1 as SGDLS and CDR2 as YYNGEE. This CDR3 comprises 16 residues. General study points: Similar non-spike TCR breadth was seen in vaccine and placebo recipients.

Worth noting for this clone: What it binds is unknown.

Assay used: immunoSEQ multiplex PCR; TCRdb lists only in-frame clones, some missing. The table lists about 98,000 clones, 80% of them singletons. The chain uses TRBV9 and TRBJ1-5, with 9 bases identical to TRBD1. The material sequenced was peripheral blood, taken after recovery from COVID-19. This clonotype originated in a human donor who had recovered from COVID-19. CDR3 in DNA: TGTGCCAGCAGCTCGGGACAGGGAGCATCTAATCAGCCCCAGCATTTT. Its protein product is CASSSGQGASNQPQHF.